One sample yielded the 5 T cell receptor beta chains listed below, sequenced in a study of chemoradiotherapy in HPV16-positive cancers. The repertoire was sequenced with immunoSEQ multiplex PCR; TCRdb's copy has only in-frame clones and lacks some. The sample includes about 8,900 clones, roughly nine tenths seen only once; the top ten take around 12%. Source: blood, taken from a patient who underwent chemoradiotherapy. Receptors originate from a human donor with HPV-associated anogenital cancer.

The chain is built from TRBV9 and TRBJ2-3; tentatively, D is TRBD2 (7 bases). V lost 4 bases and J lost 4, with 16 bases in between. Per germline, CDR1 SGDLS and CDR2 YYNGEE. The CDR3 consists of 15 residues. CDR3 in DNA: TGTGCCAGCAGCCAGAGGGGGGGTGGATCAGATACGCAGTATTTT. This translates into CASSQRGGGSDTQYF.

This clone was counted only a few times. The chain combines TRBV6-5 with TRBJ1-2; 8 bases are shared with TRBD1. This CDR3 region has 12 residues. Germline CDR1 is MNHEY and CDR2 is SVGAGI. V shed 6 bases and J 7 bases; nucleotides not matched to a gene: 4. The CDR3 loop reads CASSPTGGGYTF. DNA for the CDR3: TGTGCCAGCAGCCCCACAGGGGGTGGCTACACCTTC.

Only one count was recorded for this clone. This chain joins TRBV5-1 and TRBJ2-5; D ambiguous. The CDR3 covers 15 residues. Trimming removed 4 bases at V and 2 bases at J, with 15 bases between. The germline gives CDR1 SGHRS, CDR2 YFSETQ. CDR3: CASSPMTRGQETQYF. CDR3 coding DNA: TGCGCCAGCAGCCCGATGACCCGAGGACAAGAGACCCAGTACTTC.

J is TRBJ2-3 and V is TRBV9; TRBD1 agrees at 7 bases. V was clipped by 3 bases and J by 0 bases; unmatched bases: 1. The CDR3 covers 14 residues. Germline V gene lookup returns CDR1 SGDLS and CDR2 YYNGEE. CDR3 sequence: CASSATGSTDTQYF. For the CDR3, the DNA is TGTGCCAGCAGCGCGACAGGGAGCACAGATACGCAGTATTTT. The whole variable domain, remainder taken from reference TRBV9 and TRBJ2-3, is DSGVTQTPKHLITATGQRVTLRCSPRSGDLSVYWYQQSLDQGLQFLIQYYNGEERAKGNILERFSAQQFPDLHSELNLSSLELGDSALYFCASSATGSTDTQYFGPGTRLTVL.

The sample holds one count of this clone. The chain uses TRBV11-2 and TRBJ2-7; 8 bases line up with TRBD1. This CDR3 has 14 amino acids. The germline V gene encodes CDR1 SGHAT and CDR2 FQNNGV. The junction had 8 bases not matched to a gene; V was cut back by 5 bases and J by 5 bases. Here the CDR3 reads CASSPGQDANEQYV. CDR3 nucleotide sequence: TGTGCCAGCAGCCCGGGACAGGATGCCAACGAGCAGTACGTC.